Below are 14 T cell receptor beta chains sequenced from a single sample in a study of neurological immune-mediated disorders (dated by TCRdb to between 2018 and 2021). Library prep was done by 5' RACE. TCRdb records Illumina HiSeq 2500 as the sequencer. TCRdb itself trimmed the public reads at Q25 with fastp, ran MiXCR and retained productive beta chains. For every CDR3 protein sequence, its rows merge into one entry that carries the most common genes and DNA. The sample data list tens of thousands of distinct CDR3 sequences, and approximately 10% of these were observed just once. More than 9% of the sample comes from the top ten. The sample's time point label is to be understood as: longitudinal time-point 1 (baseline). Sequenced material: PBMCs. These receptors were taken from a man younger than 45 in good health.

This clonotype was counted many times. The genes are TRBV24-1 and TRBJ2-5; D may be TRBD1 or TRBD2 (5 bases each). The CDR3 is made up of 14 amino acids. CDR1 is KGHDR and CDR2 is SFDVKD in the germline V gene. The V gene lost 9 bases and the J gene lost 0 bases, with 13 bases spanning the gap. CDR3 sequence: CATGDGRNQETQYF. As DNA, the CDR3 is TGTGCCACCGGGGACGGCAGGAACCAAGAGACCCAGTACTTC.

This clonotype was seen at least ten times. The chain links TRBV29-1 to TRBJ1-1; D is uncertain. Germline V gives CDR1 SQVTM, CDR2 ANQGSEA. The CDR3 covers 8 residues. Trimming removed 7 bases at V and 7 bases at J, with 4 bases between. The CDR3 protein is CSADEAFF. The CDR3 bases are TGCAGCGCTGATGAAGCTTTCTTT.

The chain couples TRBV6-4 to TRBJ2-1; D is possibly TRBD1 (6 bases). The CDR3 covers 13 residues. The germline V gene has CDR1 MRHNA and CDR2 SNTAGT. V shed 2 bases and J shed 7 bases, with 9 bases lying between them. Here the CDR3 reads CASSDTGLNEQFF. In nucleotides, the CDR3 is TGTGCCAGCAGTGACACAGGGTTAAATGAGCAGTTCTTC.

In its sample, this clonotype was seen many times. The V gene is TRBV28, the J gene TRBJ2-1; D not certain. The CDR3 spans 18 residues. Deletions cut 5 bases from V and 1 base from J, with 21 bases between. Looked up from germline, CDR1 is MDHEN and CDR2 is SYDVKM. This CDR3 is CASSPTSQWPLSYNEQFF. DNA for the CDR3: TGTGCCAGCAGTCCTACAAGCCAGTGGCCGTTGTCCTACAATGAGCAGTTCTTC.

In its sample, this clonotype was seen many times. V gene TRBV28 combines with J gene TRBJ2-3; D gene ambiguous. V was shortened by 7 bases and J by 5 bases, with 22 bases between the two germline ends. The CDR3 spans 16 residues. Germline CDR1 MDHEN, CDR2 SYDVKM. CDR3 nucleotides: TGTGCCAGCAATCCGTCTGTGGCTTTTCGCGTAGATACGCAGTATTTT. Its translation: CASNPSVAFRVDTQYF.

This clonotype was counted ten times or more. The CDR3 coding sequence is TGCGCCAGCAGCTCGCCCGACAGGGGTGTCAATGAGCAGTTCTTC. As protein: CASSSPDRGVNEQFF. The rearrangement links TRBV5-1 to TRBJ2-1; 8 bases match TRBD1. The CDR3 has 15 residues. The germline CDR1 and CDR2 sequences are SGHRS and YFSETQ. With 3 bases clipped from V and 6 bases from J, the junction kept 8 bases outside the gene matches.

This clonotype has at least ten counts. The CDR3 coding sequence is TGTGCCAGCAGTCCTACCCTGGGGCAGCCCCAGCATTTT. This gives the protein CASSPTLGQPQHF. The rearrangement links TRBV28 to TRBJ1-5, with D hard to call. Germline V gene sequence: CDR1 MDHEN, CDR2 SYDVKM. V lost 5 bases to trimming and J lost 7 bases, with 12 bases between them. The CDR3 extends over 13 amino acids. Combining the CDR3 with reference TRBV28 and TRBJ1-5 gives the whole variable domain DVKVTQSSRYLVKRTGEKVFLECVQDMDHENMFWYRQDPGLGLRLIYFSYDVKMKEKGDIPEGYSVSREKKERFSLILESASTNQTSMYLCASSPTLGQPQHFGDGTRLSIL.

About this clonotype itself: A junction boundary mismatches the germline segment, possibly from a read error. The chain links TRBV24-1 to TRBJ2-1, with TRBD2 as a possible D gene (6 bases). This CDR3 region has 13 residues. Germline assignment: CDR1 KGHDR and CDR2 SFDVKD. The CDR3 reads CATRGTNCNEHFF. CDR3 bases: TGTGCCACCCGGGGGACGAATTGCAATGAGCATTTCTTC.

This clonotype was counted at least ten times. The chain combines TRBV5-1 with TRBJ2-5; D gene uncertain. This CDR3 is built from 13 residues. V lost 8 bases and J lost 2, with 13 bases in between. Germline V lookup: CDR1 SGHRS, CDR2 YFSETQ. CDR3 coding DNA: TGCGCCAGTTCTATGGGTGATCAAGAGACCCAGTACTTC. Translating gives CASSMGDQETQYF.

Ten or more counts support this clonotype. This chain joins TRBV24-1 and TRBJ2-7; D not certain. V shed 3 bases and J shed 1 base, with 12 bases lying between them. CDR1 is KGHDR, CDR2 SFDVKD, per germline. The length of the CDR3 is 15 residues. CDR3 DNA: TGTGCCACCAGTGATAGCCGCAGGAGTTCCTACGAGCAGTACTTC. Its translation: CATSDSRRSSYEQYF.

This clonotype was seen at least ten times. This chain connects TRBV28 to TRBJ1-1; possible D gene TRBD1, 5 bases. V lost 5 bases, J lost 0 bases, and 10 bases lay in between. The CDR3 has 14 residues. Per germline, CDR1 MDHEN and CDR2 SYDVKM. The CDR3 is CASSMGRMNTEAFF. Written as DNA, the CDR3 is TGTGCCAGCAGTATGGGACGGATGAACACTGAAGCTTTCTTT. Full variable domain (outside the CDR3, taken from reference TRBV28 and TRBJ1-1): DVKVTQSSRYLVKRTGEKVFLECVQDMDHENMFWYRQDPGLGLRLIYFSYDVKMKEKGDIPEGYSVSREKKERFSLILESASTNQTSMYLCASSMGRMNTEAFFGQGTRLTVV.

This clonotype was seen ten or more times. CDR3 nucleotide sequence: TGTGCCAGCTGCTACAAACCCCCAGATACGCAGTATTTT. This codes for CASCYKPPDTQYF. This chain joins TRBV11-2 and TRBJ2-3; D gene uncertain. V was cut by 8 bases and J by 4 bases, with 13 bases left in between. The CDR3 length is 13 residues. Germline CDR1 SGHAT, CDR2 FQNNGV.

This clonotype was picked up many times. V is TRBV5-1 and J is TRBJ2-7, with 9 bases lining up with TRBD1. This CDR3 region has 15 residues. The V gene end was trimmed by 4 bases and the J gene end by 4 bases; junction bases not matched to a gene: 9. CDR1 is SGHRS, CDR2 YFSETQ, per germline. The CDR3 region has the DNA TGCGCCAGCAGCAAGACTCCGGACAGGGGTTACGAGCAGTACTTC. Its translation is CASSKTPDRGYEQYF.

This clonotype was seen ten or more times. V is TRBV24-1 and J is TRBJ2-5; the D gene is possibly TRBD1 (6 bases). Deletions cut 4 bases from V and 2 bases from J, with 13 bases between. The CDR3 runs to 15 residues. Germline V gene data show CDR1 as KGHDR and CDR2 as SFDVKD. In DNA, the CDR3 is TGTGCCACCAGTGACCCGAGACAGGCTCAAGAGACCCAGTACTTC. This encodes CATSDPRQAQETQYF.